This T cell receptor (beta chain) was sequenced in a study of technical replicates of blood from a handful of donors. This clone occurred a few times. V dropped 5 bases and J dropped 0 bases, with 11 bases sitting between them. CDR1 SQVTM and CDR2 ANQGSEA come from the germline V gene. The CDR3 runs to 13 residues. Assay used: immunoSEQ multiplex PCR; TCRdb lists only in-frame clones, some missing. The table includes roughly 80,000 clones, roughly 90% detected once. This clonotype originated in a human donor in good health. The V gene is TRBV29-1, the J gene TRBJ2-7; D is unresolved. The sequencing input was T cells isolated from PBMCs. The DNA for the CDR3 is TGCAGCGTTACCTTGGTAGTCTCCTACGAGCAGTACTTC. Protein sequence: CSVTLVVSYEQYF.